This T cell receptor (beta chain) comes out of a study of PD-L1 blockade in urothelial cancer. Study-wide context: Bladder-origin urothelial cancer in males covered about 85% of the 29 patients. Blood-derived samples held a median roughly 140,000 T cells. The authors examined blood 3 weeks (second dose) and 6 weeks after treatment start.

Into every PCR, synthetic TCR analog templates were spiked. Sequencing was performed with immunoSEQ multiplex PCR; in TCRdb, only in-frame clones are kept and a portion is missing. Of some 71,000 clones in the sample, around 90% were seen once. CDR1 and CDR2 (germline): SGHNT, YYREEE (reference sequence). V was trimmed by 1 base and J by 1 base, leaving 14 bases between them. The CDR3 is made up of 16 amino acids. The clonotype was recovered from a man aged 60 to 75 with urothelial cancer. Source: PBMCs, taken around atezolizumab (anti-PD-L1) treatment. The chain joins TRBV5-4 to TRBJ2-5, with TRBD2 as a possible D gene (6 bases). In DNA form, the CDR3 reads TGTGCCAGCAGCTTGAGCGGGCAGGAGACCCAAGAGACCCAGTACTTC. Its protein product is CASSLSGQETQETQYF.